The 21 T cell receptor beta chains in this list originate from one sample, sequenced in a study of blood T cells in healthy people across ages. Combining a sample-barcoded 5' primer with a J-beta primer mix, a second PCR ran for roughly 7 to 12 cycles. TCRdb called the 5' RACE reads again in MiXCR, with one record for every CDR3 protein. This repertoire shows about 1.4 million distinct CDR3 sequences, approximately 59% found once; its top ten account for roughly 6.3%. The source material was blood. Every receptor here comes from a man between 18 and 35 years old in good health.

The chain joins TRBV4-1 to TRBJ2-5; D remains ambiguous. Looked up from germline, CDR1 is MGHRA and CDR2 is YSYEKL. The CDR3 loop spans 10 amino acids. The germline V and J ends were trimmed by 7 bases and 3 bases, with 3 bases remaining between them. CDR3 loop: CASNEETQYF. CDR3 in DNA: TGCGCCAGCAACGAAGAGACCCAGTACTTC.

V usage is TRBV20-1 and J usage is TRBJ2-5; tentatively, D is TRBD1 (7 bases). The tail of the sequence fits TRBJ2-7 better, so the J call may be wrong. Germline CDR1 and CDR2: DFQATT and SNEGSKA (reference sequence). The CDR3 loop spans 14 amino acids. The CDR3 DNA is TGCAGTGCTCCGCTTGTCAGGGGGGTGGGCGAGCAGTACTTC. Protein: CSAPLVRGVGEQYF.

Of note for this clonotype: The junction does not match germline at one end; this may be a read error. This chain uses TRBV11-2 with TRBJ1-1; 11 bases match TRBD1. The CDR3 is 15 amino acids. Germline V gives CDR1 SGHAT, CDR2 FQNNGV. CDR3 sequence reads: CAISDGTGGWTEAFF. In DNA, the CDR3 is TGTGCCATCAGCGACGGGACAGGGGGATGGACTGAAGCTTTCTTT.

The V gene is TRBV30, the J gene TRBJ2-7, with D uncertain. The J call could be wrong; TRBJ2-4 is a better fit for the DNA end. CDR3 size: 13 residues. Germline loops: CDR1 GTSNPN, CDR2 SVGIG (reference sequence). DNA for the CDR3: TGTGCCTGGAGTGAGGGATCCATAAACATTCAGTACTTC. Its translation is CAWSEGSINIQYF.

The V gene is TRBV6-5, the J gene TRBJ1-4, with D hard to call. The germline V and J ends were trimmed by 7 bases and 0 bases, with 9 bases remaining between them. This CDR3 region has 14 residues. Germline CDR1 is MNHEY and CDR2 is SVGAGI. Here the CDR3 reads CASTTSTTNEKLFF. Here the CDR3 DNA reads TGTGCCAGCACTACATCCACAACTAATGAAAAACTGTTTTTT.

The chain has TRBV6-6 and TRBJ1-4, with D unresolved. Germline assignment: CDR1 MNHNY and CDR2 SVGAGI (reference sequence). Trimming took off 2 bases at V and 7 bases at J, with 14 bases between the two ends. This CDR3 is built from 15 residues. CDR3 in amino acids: CASSYPAEGGEKLFF. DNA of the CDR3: TGTGCCAGCAGTTACCCGGCAGAGGGTGGTGAAAAACTGTTTTTT.

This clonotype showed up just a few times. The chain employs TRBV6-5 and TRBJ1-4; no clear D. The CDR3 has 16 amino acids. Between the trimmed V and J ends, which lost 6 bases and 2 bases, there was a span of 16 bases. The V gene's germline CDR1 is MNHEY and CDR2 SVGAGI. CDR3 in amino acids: CASRTGVAVTNEKLFF. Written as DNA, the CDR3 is TGTGCCAGCAGGACCGGGGTAGCAGTGACTAATGAAAAACTGTTTTTT.

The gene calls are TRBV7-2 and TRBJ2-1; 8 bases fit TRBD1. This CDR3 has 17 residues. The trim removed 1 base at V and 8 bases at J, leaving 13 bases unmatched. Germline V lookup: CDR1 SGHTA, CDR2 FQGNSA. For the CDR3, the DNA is TGTGCCAGCAGCTTAGAGTTTCCGGGACAGGAACTCGATGAGCAGTTCTTC. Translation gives CASSLEFPGQELDEQFF.

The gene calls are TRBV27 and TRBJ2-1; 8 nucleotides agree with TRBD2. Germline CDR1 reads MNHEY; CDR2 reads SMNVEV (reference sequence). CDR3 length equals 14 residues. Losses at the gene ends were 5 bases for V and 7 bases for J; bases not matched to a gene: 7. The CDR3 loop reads CASSPAGGLNEQFF. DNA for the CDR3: TGTGCCAGCAGTCCGGCGGGGGGATTGAATGAGCAGTTCTTC.

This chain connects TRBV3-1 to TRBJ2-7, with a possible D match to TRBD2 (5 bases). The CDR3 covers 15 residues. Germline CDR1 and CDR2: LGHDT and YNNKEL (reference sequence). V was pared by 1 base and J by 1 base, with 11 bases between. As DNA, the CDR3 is TGTGCCAGCAGCCAAGTTCCCGGGGTATCCTACGAGCAGTACTTC. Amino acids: CASSQVPGVSYEQYF.

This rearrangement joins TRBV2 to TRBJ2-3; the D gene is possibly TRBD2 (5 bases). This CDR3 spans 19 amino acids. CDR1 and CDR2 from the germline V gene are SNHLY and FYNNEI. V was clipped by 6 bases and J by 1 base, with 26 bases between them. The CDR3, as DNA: TGTGCCAGCAGACATAAACTGTCCCTAGCCCCTGCGGGCACAGATACGCAGTATTTT. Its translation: CASRHKLSLAPAGTDTQYF.

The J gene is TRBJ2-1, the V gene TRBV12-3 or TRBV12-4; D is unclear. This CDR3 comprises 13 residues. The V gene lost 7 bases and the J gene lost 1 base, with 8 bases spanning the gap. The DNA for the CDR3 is TGTGCCAGCAACGGCAGATCCTACAATGAGCAGTTCTTC. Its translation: CASNGRSYNEQFF.

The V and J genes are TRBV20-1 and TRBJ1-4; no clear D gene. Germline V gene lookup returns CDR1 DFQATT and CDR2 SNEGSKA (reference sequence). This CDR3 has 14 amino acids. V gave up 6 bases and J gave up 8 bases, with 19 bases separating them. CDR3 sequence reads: CSAHPAGDSEKLFF. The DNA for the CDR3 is TGCAGTGCCCACCCGGCGGGCGATTCGGAAAAACTGTTTTTT.

CDR3 protein: CSALFDWGLNTEAFF. The CDR3 nucleotides read TGCAGTGCTTTATTTGATTGGGGGCTGAACACTGAAGCTTTCTTT. The chain is built from TRBV20-1 and TRBJ1-1, with D tentatively TRBD1 (6 bases). Germline V gene lookup returns CDR1 DFQATT and CDR2 SNEGSKA (reference sequence). Trimming cost V 5 bases and J 0 bases, with 16 bases left between them. There are 15 residues in the CDR3.

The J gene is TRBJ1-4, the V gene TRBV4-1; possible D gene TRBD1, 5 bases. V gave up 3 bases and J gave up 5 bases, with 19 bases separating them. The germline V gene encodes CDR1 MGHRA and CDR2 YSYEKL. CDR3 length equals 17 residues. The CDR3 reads CASSHPATGQLNEKLFF. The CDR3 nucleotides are TGCGCCAGCAGCCACCCTGCTACCGGACAATTGAATGAAAAACTGTTTTTT.

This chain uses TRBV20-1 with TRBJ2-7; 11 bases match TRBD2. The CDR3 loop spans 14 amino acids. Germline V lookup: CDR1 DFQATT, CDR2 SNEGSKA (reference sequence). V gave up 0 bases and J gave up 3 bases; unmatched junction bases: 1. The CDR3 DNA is TGCAGTGCTAGAGAGGGACTAGCGGTCTACGAGCAGTACTTC. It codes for CSAREGLAVYEQYF.

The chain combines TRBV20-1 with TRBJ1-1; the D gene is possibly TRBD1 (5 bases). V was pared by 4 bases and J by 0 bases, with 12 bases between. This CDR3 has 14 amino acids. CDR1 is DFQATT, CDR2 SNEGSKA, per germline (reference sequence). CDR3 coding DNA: TGCAGTGCTATAAGCAGGGTCATGAACACTGAAGCTTTCTTT. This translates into CSAISRVMNTEAFF.

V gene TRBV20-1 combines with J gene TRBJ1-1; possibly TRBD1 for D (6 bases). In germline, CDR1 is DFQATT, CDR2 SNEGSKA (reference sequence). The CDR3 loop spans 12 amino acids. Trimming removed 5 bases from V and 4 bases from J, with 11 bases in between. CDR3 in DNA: TGCAGTGCTCACAGGGAGAGCACTGAAGCTTTCTTT. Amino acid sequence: CSAHRESTEAFF.

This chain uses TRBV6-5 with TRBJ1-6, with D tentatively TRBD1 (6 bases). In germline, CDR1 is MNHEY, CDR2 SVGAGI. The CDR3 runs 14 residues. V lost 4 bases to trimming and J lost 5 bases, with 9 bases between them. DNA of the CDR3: TGTGCCAGCAGTTCTCGGACAGATAATTCACCCCTCCACTTT. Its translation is CASSSRTDNSPLHF.

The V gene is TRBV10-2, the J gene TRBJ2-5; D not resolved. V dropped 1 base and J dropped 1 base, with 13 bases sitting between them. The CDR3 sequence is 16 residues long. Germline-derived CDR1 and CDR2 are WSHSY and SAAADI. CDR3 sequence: CASSELGDRAQETQYF. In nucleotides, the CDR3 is TGCGCCAGCAGTGAGTTGGGTGACCGGGCCCAAGAGACCCAGTACTTC.

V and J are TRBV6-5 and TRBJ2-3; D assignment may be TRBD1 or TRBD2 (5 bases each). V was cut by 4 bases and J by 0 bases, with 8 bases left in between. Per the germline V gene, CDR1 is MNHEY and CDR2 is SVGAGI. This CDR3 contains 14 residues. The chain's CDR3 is CASSSWGSTDTQYF. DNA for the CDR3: TGTGCCAGCAGTTCGTGGGGGAGCACAGATACGCAGTATTTT.